The 27 T cell receptor beta chains below were found in one sample sequenced in a study of sequential checkpoint blockade in melanoma. Here immunoSEQ multiplex PCR was the method, and the copy in TCRdb shows in-frame clones only, minus some. The table lists tens of thousands of clones, about 89% of them singletons, with around 13% in the top ten. Treatment given: randomized to nivolumab then ipilimumab (arm A) or the reverse (arm B). The sample was CD8+ T cells sorted from blood (inferred from file names), taken from a patient given nivolumab and ipilimumab in sequence. These receptor sequences come from a human donor with melanoma.

V usage is TRBV6-6 and J usage is TRBJ1-2; unclear D gene. V lost 11 bases and J lost 7, with 17 bases in between. Germline CDR1 reads MNHNY; CDR2 reads SVGAGI (reference sequence). This CDR3 contains 12 residues. CDR3 nucleotide sequence: TGTGCCGTACTAGAAATGAACCCTGGCTACACCTTC. This translates into CAVLEMNPGYTF.

V is TRBV4-1 and J is TRBJ2-7, with D perhaps TRBD2 (6 bases). Per germline, CDR1 MGHRA and CDR2 YSYEKL. This CDR3 is 13 amino acids long. With 5 bases removed from V and 4 bases from J, the gap between germline ends came to 12 bases. CDR3 loop: CASSAQRGYEQYV. The CDR3 coding sequence is TGCGCCAGCAGCGCCCAACGGGGGTACGAGCAGTACGTC.

This clone was observed a single time. The rearrangement uses TRBV7-6 and TRBJ2-1, with D perhaps matching TRBD2 (6 bases). Looked up from germline, CDR1 is SGHVS and CDR2 is FNYEAQ. Trimming removed 1 base at V and 9 bases at J, with 10 bases between. The CDR3 consists of 13 residues. The chain's CDR3 is CASSLETSLEQFF. The CDR3 coding sequence is TGTGCCAGCAGCTTAGAAACTAGCCTTGAGCAGTTCTTC.

This chain links TRBV6-6 with TRBJ1-4; 8 bases are shared with TRBD1. Germline CDR1 reads MNHNY; CDR2 reads SVGAGI (reference sequence). The CDR3 contains 14 residues. Trimming removed 5 bases from V and 4 bases from J; junction bases left unmatched: 3. The chain's CDR3 is CASSPDRGNEKLFF. The CDR3 DNA sequence: TGTGCCAGCAGTCCAGACAGGGGTAATGAAAAACTGTTTTTT.

The chain is built from TRBV13 and TRBJ2-4; D call uncertain. The CDR3 sequence is 14 residues long. Germline CDR1 is PRHDT and CDR2 is FYEKMQ (reference sequence). Trimming cost V 6 bases and J 0 bases, with 9 bases left between them. This CDR3 reads CASSGELAKNIQYF. CDR3 in DNA: TGTGCCAGCAGTGGAGAACTAGCCAAAAACATTCAGTACTTC.

The chain joins TRBV10-2 to TRBJ1-2; 8 positions match TRBD1. The CDR3 is 17 amino acids. The ends lost 3 bases at V and 2 bases at J; junction bases unmatched: 11. From germline, CDR1 is WSHSY and CDR2 SAAADI. CDR3 sequence reads: CASSEFRTGTRNYGYTF. The DNA of the CDR3 is TGCGCCAGCAGTGAATTCCGGACAGGGACAAGGAACTATGGCTACACCTTC.

The J gene is TRBJ2-5, the V gene TRBV7-8; a weak D match, TRBD2 (5 bases). The V gene lost 7 bases and the J gene lost 3 bases, with 12 bases spanning the gap. Germline V gene data show CDR1 as SGHVS and CDR2 as FQNEAQ. CDR3 size: 13 residues. The CDR3 DNA follows: TGTGCCAGCACCTCAGAGGGCAAAGAGACCCAGTACTTC. Its translation is CASTSEGKETQYF.

CDR3 sequence (DNA): TGTGCCAGCAGTTTGCGTGGGGCCAACGTCCTGACTTTC. As protein: CASSLRGANVLTF. The chain is built from TRBV28 and TRBJ2-6; D gene ambiguous. The CDR3 consists of 13 residues. Germline V lookup: CDR1 MDHEN, CDR2 SYDVKM. V shed 3 bases and J shed 3 bases, with 3 bases lying between them.

This rearrangement joins TRBV9 to TRBJ2-1; D gene unclear. Germline CDR1 is SGDLS and CDR2 is YYNGEE. This CDR3 spans 13 amino acids. Between the trimmed V and J ends, which lost 3 bases and 4 bases, there was a span of 8 bases. The CDR3 region is CASSGKTYNEQFF. The DNA of the CDR3 is TGTGCCAGCAGCGGAAAGACTTACAATGAGCAGTTCTTC. The entire variable domain, with the rest obtained from reference TRBV9 and TRBJ2-1, is as follows: DSGVTQTPKHLITATGQRVTLRCSPRSGDLSVYWYQQSLDQGLQFLIQYYNGEERAKGNILERFSAQQFPDLHSELNLSSLELGDSALYFCASSGKTYNEQFFGPGTRLTVL.

The V call is TRBV2, the J call TRBJ2-2, with D tentatively TRBD2 (6 bases). Trimming removed 7 bases at V and 6 bases at J, with 12 bases between. CDR1 is SNHLY, CDR2 FYNNEI, per germline. The CDR3 is 13 residues long. CDR3 region: CASIDGGAGELFF. The CDR3 nucleotides are TGTGCCAGCATCGACGGGGGTGCCGGGGAGCTGTTTTTT.

The chain recombines TRBV4-3 with TRBJ2-1; 12 nucleotides align to TRBD2. The CDR3 has 16 residues. Germline CDR1 and CDR2: LGHNA and YSLEER. The trim removed 1 base at V and 10 bases at J, leaving 8 bases unmatched. The CDR3, as DNA: TGCGCCAGCAGCCAAGTTTCTAGCGGGGGGGCAGAAGAGCAGTTCTTC. Translated: CASSQVSSGGAEEQFF.

The rearrangement uses TRBV4-2 and TRBJ2-3; D remains unclear. The CDR3 sequence is 13 residues long. V was cut by 4 bases and J by 1 base, with 6 bases left in between. Per germline, CDR1 LGHNA and CDR2 YNFKEQ. The CDR3 nucleotides are TGTGCCAGCAGCCCAGGTCGCACAGATACGCAGTATTTT. Its protein is CASSPGRTDTQYF.

The chain has TRBV28 and TRBJ1-5; TRBD1 aligns across 7 bases. CDR3 length: 15 amino acids. Germline CDR1 reads MDHEN; CDR2 reads SYDVKM. V was clipped by 2 bases and J by 9 bases; unmatched bases: 10. The DNA of the CDR3 is TGTGCCAGCAGTTTAGACAGGGCGGGATTATGGCCCCAGCATTTT. Translation: CASSLDRAGLWPQHF.

The rearrangement joins TRBV27 to TRBJ2-7; perhaps TRBD1 as D (6 bases). CDR3 size: 15 residues. Trimming left V 4 bases short and J 2 bases short, with 15 bases between. The germline V gene encodes CDR1 MNHEY and CDR2 SMNVEV (reference sequence). The CDR3 protein is CASSYRAGRTYEQYV. As DNA, the CDR3 is TGTGCCAGCAGTTACAGGGCTGGTCGGACCTACGAGCAGTACGTC.

The rearrangement links TRBV27 to TRBJ1-6; tentatively, D is TRBD1 (6 bases). Trimming left V 3 bases short and J 5 bases short, with 8 bases between. This CDR3 region has 14 residues. The germline gives CDR1 MNHEY, CDR2 SMNVEV (reference sequence). The CDR3, as DNA: TGTGCCAGCAGTTTCCGACAGGATAATTCACCCCTCCACTTT. Its protein product is CASSFRQDNSPLHF.

This chain connects TRBV5-1 to TRBJ2-1; tentatively, D is TRBD2 (5 bases). V was pared by 3 bases and J by 0 bases, with 10 bases between. The CDR3 spans 15 residues. Germline-derived CDR1 and CDR2 are SGHRS and YFSETQ. CDR3 region: CASSSKRSSYNEQFF. The CDR3 DNA follows: TGCGCCAGCAGCTCCAAGCGGAGCTCCTACAATGAGCAGTTCTTC.

This rearrangement joins TRBV19 to TRBJ2-7; 8 bases line up with TRBD1. The CDR3 loop spans 17 amino acids. CDR1 is LNHDA, CDR2 SQIVND, per germline (reference sequence). V was pared by 1 base and J by 0 bases, with 8 bases of the junction left unmatched. The CDR3 loop is CASSIAGQGSSSYEQYV. The CDR3 nucleotides read TGTGCCAGTAGTATAGCCGGACAGGGATCGAGCTCCTACGAGCAGTACGTC.

The J gene is TRBJ2-7, the V gene TRBV28; D is perhaps TRBD2 (6 bases). V shed 4 bases and J shed 2 bases, with 15 bases lying between them. Germline V gene data show CDR1 as MDHEN and CDR2 as SYDVKM. This CDR3 region has 15 residues. The CDR3 protein is CASSSRGVRAYEQYV. The DNA for the CDR3 is TGTGCCAGCAGTTCGCGGGGCGTGAGGGCCTACGAGCAGTACGTC.

This chain connects TRBV5-1 to TRBJ2-7, with 13 nucleotides matching TRBD2. This CDR3 has 17 residues. The junction had 13 bases not matched to a gene; V was cut back by 4 bases and J by 6 bases. Germline values: CDR1 SGHRS, CDR2 YFSETQ. CDR3 in amino acids: CASSPGTSGVWVAEQYF. CDR3 nucleotides: TGCGCCAGCAGCCCCGGGACTAGCGGGGTGTGGGTCGCCGAGCAGTACTTC.

The rearrangement links TRBV6-5 to TRBJ1-2, with TRBD1 matching over 9 bases. Losses at the gene ends were 2 bases for V and 5 bases for J; bases not matched to a gene: 6. Germline-derived CDR1 and CDR2 are MNHEY and SVGAGI. The CDR3 spans 15 residues. The CDR3 here is CASSYGTGKGYGYTF. DNA of the CDR3: TGTGCCAGCAGTTACGGGACAGGGAAGGGATATGGCTACACCTTC.

The chain links TRBV9 to TRBJ2-5; TRBD1 aligns across 7 bases. The CDR3 consists of 15 residues. The germline gives CDR1 SGDLS, CDR2 YYNGEE. Trimming cost V 4 bases and J 4 bases; bases outside gene matches: 10. The CDR3 DNA is TGTGCCAGCAGCCTAGATGAGGGGGCTTTAGAGACCCAGTACTTC. It encodes CASSLDEGALETQYF.

This chain connects TRBV7-3 to TRBJ2-1; tentatively, D is TRBD1 (6 bases). In germline, CDR1 is SGHTA, CDR2 FQGTGA. CDR3 length equals 17 residues. Trimming shortened V by 0 bases and J by 0 bases, and 12 bases separated the two germline ends. In nucleotides, the CDR3 is TGTGCCAGCAGCTTAACGGGACACCTCAGCTCCTACAATGAGCAGTTCTTC. This gives the protein CASSLTGHLSSYNEQFF. Together with reference TRBV7-3 and TRBJ2-1, the CDR3 gives the full variable domain: GAGVSQTPSNKVTEKGKYVELRCDPISGHTALYWYRQSLGQGPEFLIYFQGTGAADDSGLPNDRFFAVRPEGSVSTLKIQRTERGDSAVYLCASSLTGHLSSYNEQFFGPGTRLTVL.

This sequence joins TRBV5-1 and TRBJ2-6; 8 bases are shared with TRBD1. Germline assignment: CDR1 SGHRS and CDR2 YFSETQ. V was clipped by 4 bases and J by 4 bases; unmatched bases: 13. The CDR3 contains 18 residues. This CDR3 reads CASSAQGARVAGANVLTF. The CDR3 nucleotides read TGCGCCAGCAGCGCTCAGGGGGCGAGAGTAGCAGGGGCCAACGTCCTGACTTTC. Complete variable domain (other parts from reference TRBV5-1 and TRBJ2-6): KAGVTQTPRYLIKTRGQQVTLSCSPISGHRSVSWYQQTPGQGLQFLFEYFSETQRNKGNFPGRFSGRQFSNSRSEMNVSTLELGDSALYLCASSAQGARVAGANVLTFGAGSRLTVL.

The V and J genes are TRBV15 and TRBJ1-2, with TRBD1 as a possible D gene (6 bases). The germline gives CDR1 LNHNV, CDR2 YYDKDF (reference sequence). V was clipped by 1 base and J by 8 bases, with 8 bases between them. The CDR3 covers 12 residues. CDR3 region: CATSRGGGGYTF. The CDR3 DNA reads as TGTGCCACCAGCAGAGGAGGGGGAGGCTACACCTTC. Full variable domain (remainder filled in from reference TRBV15 and TRBJ1-2): DAMVIQNPRYQVTQFGKPVTLSCSQTLNHNVMYWYQQKSSQAPKLLFHYYDKDFNNEADTPDNFQSRRPNTSFCFLDIRSPGLGDTAMYLCATSRGGGGYTFGSGTRLTVV.

The rearrangement uses TRBV5-6 and TRBJ1-5; D is unresolved. Germline V gene lookup returns CDR1 SGHDT and CDR2 YYEEEE. CDR3 length equals 14 residues. The V gene lost 6 bases and the J gene lost 4 bases, with 14 bases spanning the gap. CDR3 region: CASTQRDGNQPQHF. The CDR3, as DNA: TGTGCCAGCACGCAGAGGGATGGAAATCAGCCCCAGCATTTT.

The genes are TRBV28 and TRBJ2-1; 8 nucleotides match TRBD1. CDR1 and CDR2 from the germline V gene are MDHEN and SYDVKM. Trimming cost V 5 bases and J 3 bases; bases outside gene matches: 12. CDR3 length: 17 amino acids. DNA of the CDR3: TGTGCCAGCAGTCAAATGACAGGGGTGATAAGCTACAATGAGCAGTTCTTC. Its translation: CASSQMTGVISYNEQFF.

V usage is TRBV5-4 and J usage is TRBJ2-1; TRBD2 agrees at 7 bases. J was trimmed by 8 bases and V by 0 bases; bases with no gene match: 5. CDR1 is SGHNT and CDR2 is YYREEE in the germline V gene (reference sequence). This CDR3 contains 14 residues. The CDR3 loop reads CASSLEQGGYEQFF. In nucleotides, the CDR3 is TGTGCCAGCAGCTTGGAGCAGGGAGGGTATGAGCAGTTCTTC.